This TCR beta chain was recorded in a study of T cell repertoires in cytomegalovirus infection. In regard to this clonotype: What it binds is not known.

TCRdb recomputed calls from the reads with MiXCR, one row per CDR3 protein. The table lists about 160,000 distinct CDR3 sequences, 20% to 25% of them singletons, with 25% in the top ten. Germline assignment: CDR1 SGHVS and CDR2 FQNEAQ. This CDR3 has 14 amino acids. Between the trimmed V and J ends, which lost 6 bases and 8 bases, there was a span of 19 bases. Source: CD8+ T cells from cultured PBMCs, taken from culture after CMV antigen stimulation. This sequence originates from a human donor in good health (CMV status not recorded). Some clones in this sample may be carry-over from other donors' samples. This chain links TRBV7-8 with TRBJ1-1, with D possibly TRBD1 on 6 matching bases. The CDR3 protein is CASRRSGEVMEAFF. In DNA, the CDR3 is TGTGCCAGCAGGCGCTCAGGGGAGGTTATGGAAGCTTTCTTT. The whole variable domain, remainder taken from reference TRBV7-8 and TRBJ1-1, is GAGVSQSPRYKVAKRGQDVALRCDPISGHVSLFWYQQALGQGPEFLTYFQNEAQLDKSGLPSDRFFAERPEGSVSTLKIQRTQQEDSAVYLCASRRSGEVMEAFFGQGTRLTVV.